This TCR beta chain comes out of a study of OX40 agonist ivuxolimab in advanced cancers. Notes on the research overall: Ivuxolimab, which targeted the costimulatory receptor OX40 (CD134), was an agonistic, fully human IgG2 monoclonal antibody. Intravenous ivuxolimab was administered to patients every 2 weeks at six dose levels: 0.01, 0.1, 0.3, 1.5, 3 and 10 mg/kg. Among the 52 dose-escalation patients, about 19 had hepatocellular carcinoma, roughly 15 melanoma, 9 renal cell carcinoma and 9 head and neck cancer. A male proportion of roughly 85% and a mean age of around 60 years, ranging from 23 to 79, were recorded for the dose-escalation cohort. Prior anti-PD-1, anti-PD-L1 or anti-CTLA-4 therapy was permitted, and checkpoint inhibitors had been received by 30% to 40% of dose-escalation patients. Partial responses occurred in three dose-escalation patients, of whom one had hepatocellular carcinoma and two had cutaneous melanoma. Peripheral TCRbeta sequencing was intended to test whether TCR sequence diversity was altered and clonal T-cell expansion was caused by ivuxolimab. The paper reports the monotherapy dose-escalation portion (N of about 50 patients) of the phase I ivuxolimab trial.

Overall study results and their limits: After ivuxolimab, CD8+ T cells had more expanded clones than CD4+ T cells on average. The antigen specificity of the peripheral T cells that underwent clonal expansion was not determined. In the 0.1-3.0 mg/kg groups, partial responders had among the lowest normalized peripheral clonal expansion, particularly in CD8+ T cells. At doses from 0.1 to 3.0 mg/kg, clonal expansion was seen in both CD4+ and CD8+ blood T cells between baseline and week 6. Low levels of normalized T-cell clonal expansion were also seen in some patients who did not respond.

The trial excluded patients who had a history of autoimmune disease or were on systemic immunosuppression. In every dose cohort, peripheral blood was drawn for TCR sequencing at baseline, cycle 4 day 1, and cycle 7 day 1. The samples were taken from a phase I, first-in-human, multicenter, open-label dose-escalation trial of ivuxolimab. Adults with locally advanced or metastatic head and neck squamous cell, hepatocellular, melanoma or renal cell carcinoma were enrolled in the trial. Before TCR sequencing, CD4+ and CD8+ T cells were separately sorted from peripheral blood. For sequencing of the TCRbeta CDR3 region, genomic DNA was extracted from the sorted cells. The immunoSEQ Assay was used to sequence the TCRbeta CDR3 regions. TCRdb provides this immuneACCESS table in a form limited to in-frame rearrangements. Some clones are lacking; in checked studies, under half of them reflect an unresolved V gene, and why the rest are absent is not known. This sample is represented by fewer than 65,000 clones; around 91% of them were singletons. Together, the top ten hold 11% of the sample.

With respect to this clone: No antigen is known for it. Base qualities were left out, and no much larger clone turns up one base away.

Trimming removed 3 bases from V and 8 bases from J; the gene matches leave 7 bases unexplained. Measured from the cysteine to the phenylalanine, the CDR3 is 15 residues long. Only the CDR3 portion is preserved as DNA: 45 bases, with reading frame beginning at the first base. As encoded in the germline V gene, CDR1 is SGHDT while CDR2 is YYEEEE. The receptor was isolated from an adult with an advanced solid tumor such as melanoma, head and neck, liver or kidney cancer. The sequence links TRBV5-6 to TRBJ2-1, and TRBD1 matches 11 of the central bases. Sample: CD4+ or CD8+ T cells sorted from blood, taken in a trial of the OX40 agonist ivuxolimab. The CDR3 reads as follows: CASSWGTGGGYEQFF. In nucleotide form, the sequence is TGTGCCAGCAGCTGGGGGACAGGGGGTGGGTATGAGCAGTTCTTC.